This is a list of T cell receptor beta chains from one sample in a study of T cell repertoires in cytomegalovirus infection. For these TCRs, the target antigens are not known. From the reads, TCRdb called clonotypes with MiXCR, one entry per CDR3 protein. The sample has a few hundred thousand distinct CDR3 sequences, 20% to 25% seen once. Source: cultured PBMCs, taken from culture after CMV antigen stimulation. The receptors shown here come from a human donor in good health (CMV status not recorded). Some clones in this sample may be carry-over from other donors' samples. The CDR3 runs from the conserved cysteine through the conserved F or W. Fields, in order: J gene, CDR3 length, clone size, D gene, V gene, CDR3 protein, CDR3 DNA. The D gene is left open where the match is weak. Size is stated for part of the rows, as once, few or many counts, or as a class when the clone is expanded.

j_call: TRBJ1-1
cdr3_length: 14
clone_size: .
d_call: .
v_call: TRBV6-2/TRBV6-3
cdr3_aa: CASSYYRADTEAFF
cdr3_nt: TGTGCCAGCAGTTACTACAGGGCGGACACTGAAGCTTTCTTT

j_call: TRBJ2-1
cdr3_length: 18
clone_size: few
d_call: TRBD2
v_call: TRBV7-2
cdr3_aa: CASSLVAGGPVSVYEQFF
cdr3_nt: TGTGCCAGCAGCTTAGTTGCGGGAGGGCCAGTGTCGGTTTATGAGCAGTTCTTC

j_call: TRBJ2-7
cdr3_length: 13
clone_size: .
d_call: TRBD1
v_call: TRBV30
cdr3_aa: CAWSLDRGYEQYF
cdr3_nt: TGTGCCTGGAGTTTGGACAGGGGGTACGAGCAGTACTTC

j_call: TRBJ2-1
cdr3_length: 19
clone_size: .
d_call: TRBD2
v_call: TRBV7-8
cdr3_aa: CASSLARWRTSGVYNEQFF
cdr3_nt: TGTGCCAGCAGCTTAGCGAGGTGGAGGACTAGCGGGGTCTACAATGAGCAGTTCTTC

j_call: TRBJ2-1
cdr3_length: 19
clone_size: .
d_call: TRBD1
v_call: TRBV6-1
cdr3_aa: CASSSPFNLGQGSPNEQFF
cdr3_nt: TGTGCCAGCAGTTCGCCCTTCAACCTCGGACAGGGGTCCCCCAATGAGCAGTTCTTC

j_call: TRBJ1-1
cdr3_length: 13
clone_size: many
d_call: .
v_call: TRBV7-6
cdr3_aa: CASSLVIGGGAFF
cdr3_nt: TGTGCCAGCAGCTTAGTGATCGGAGGCGGAGCTTTCTTT

j_call: TRBJ1-5
cdr3_length: 16
clone_size: many
d_call: .
v_call: TRBV7-9
cdr3_aa: CASSLAEGHPNQPQHF
cdr3_nt: TGTGCCAGCAGCTTAGCGGAAGGACATCCGAATCAGCCCCAGCATTTT

j_call: TRBJ1-1
cdr3_length: 13
clone_size: .
d_call: .
v_call: TRBV15
cdr3_aa: CATSRDGYTEAFF
cdr3_nt: TGTGCCACCAGCAGAGATGGGTACACTGAAGCTTTCTTT

j_call: TRBJ2-1
cdr3_length: 12
clone_size: .
d_call: .
v_call: TRBV19
cdr3_aa: CASSIGNNEQFF
cdr3_nt: TGTGCCAGTAGTATCGGTAACAATGAGCAGTTCTTC

j_call: TRBJ1-2
cdr3_length: 13
clone_size: .
d_call: TRBD1
v_call: TRBV11-2
cdr3_aa: CASSSWTGDGYTF
cdr3_nt: TGTGCCAGCAGCTCCTGGACAGGGGATGGCTACACCTTC

j_call: TRBJ1-2
cdr3_length: 14
clone_size: .
d_call: .
v_call: TRBV19
cdr3_aa: CASSIGDGEYGYTF
cdr3_nt: TGTGCCAGTAGTATAGGGGACGGAGAATATGGCTACACCTTC

j_call: TRBJ2-3
cdr3_length: 16
clone_size: few
d_call: TRBD2
v_call: TRBV10-3
cdr3_aa: CAIGGTSAPSTDTQYF
cdr3_nt: TGTGCCATCGGGGGGACTAGTGCCCCTAGCACAGATACGCAGTATTTT

j_call: TRBJ2-1
cdr3_length: 15
clone_size: once
d_call: .
v_call: TRBV9
cdr3_aa: CASSAWDGSYNEQFF
cdr3_nt: TGTGCCAGCAGCGCCTGGGACGGCTCCTACAATGAGCAGTTCTTC

j_call: TRBJ2-1
cdr3_length: 19
clone_size: .
d_call: TRBD2
v_call: TRBV12-3/TRBV12-4
cdr3_aa: CASRRRSLAGGLRGNEQFF
cdr3_nt: TGTGCCAGCAGAAGAAGGTCCCTAGCGGGAGGTTTAAGGGGCAATGAGCAGTTCTTC

j_call: TRBJ2-3
cdr3_length: 16
clone_size: few
d_call: TRBD2
v_call: TRBV19
cdr3_aa: CASSIFTSGSTDTQYF
cdr3_nt: TGTGCCAGTAGTATTTTTACTAGCGGGAGTACAGATACGCAGTATTTT

j_call: TRBJ1-1
cdr3_length: 11
clone_size: .
d_call: .
v_call: TRBV20-1
cdr3_aa: CSASGNTEAFF
cdr3_nt: TGCAGTGCTAGTGGGAACACTGAAGCTTTCTTT

j_call: TRBJ2-7
cdr3_length: 12
clone_size: many
d_call: .
v_call: TRBV7-2
cdr3_aa: CASSRGSYEQYF
cdr3_nt: TGTGCCAGCAGCCGGGGGTCCTACGAGCAGTACTTC

j_call: TRBJ1-1
cdr3_length: 14
clone_size: few
d_call: .
v_call: TRBV19
cdr3_aa: CASTLSNMNTEAFF
cdr3_nt: TGTGCCAGTACCCTCTCGAATATGAACACTGAAGCTTTCTTT